This T cell receptor (beta chain) is drawn from a study of T-cell reconstitution after alpha-beta-depleted transplantation in children. Overall study results and limits: After transplant, high TCRbeta diversity at day 60 in some patients arose from surviving recipient T cells and thymic progenitors. Reportedly, only several hundred clones from non-depleted graft cells drove alpha-beta T-cell counts at about two months. At the one-year point after transplant, T-cell counts and TCRbeta diversity were found to come mostly from T cells that had been newly produced.

Preparing the TCRbeta library involved the use of unique molecular identifiers. TCRdb reprocessed the PCR reads with MiXCR, giving one entry per CDR3 protein. The repertoire holds 450,000 to 700,000 distinct CDR3 sequences, over 20% seen once, with less than 40% in the top ten. The germline gives CDR1 SEHNR, CDR2 FQNEAQ (reference sequence). The CDR3 extends over 17 amino acids. V gave up 1 base and J gave up 3 bases, with 18 bases separating them. As concerns this clonotype: As yet, its antigen is unknown.

The sequencing used PBMCs, collected before TCRalphabeta/CD19-depleted stem cell transplant. The V and J genes are TRBV7-9 and TRBJ2-5, with D possibly TRBD2 on 5 matching bases. The clonotype comes from a boy younger than two with Wiskott-Aldrich syndrome, due to receive a stem cell transplant. CDR3 region: CASSLGERWDLKETQYF. In DNA form, the CDR3 reads TGTGCCAGCAGCTTAGGGGAGCGATGGGATTTAAAAGAGACCCAGTACTTC.